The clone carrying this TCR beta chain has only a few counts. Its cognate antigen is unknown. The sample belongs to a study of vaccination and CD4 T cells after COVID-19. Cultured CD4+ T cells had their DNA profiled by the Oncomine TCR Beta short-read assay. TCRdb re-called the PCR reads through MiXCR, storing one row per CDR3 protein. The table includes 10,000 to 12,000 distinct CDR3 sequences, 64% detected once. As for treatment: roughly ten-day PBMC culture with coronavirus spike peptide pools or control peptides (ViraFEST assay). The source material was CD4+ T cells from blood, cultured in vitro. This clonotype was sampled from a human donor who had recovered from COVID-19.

The CDR3 nucleotides read TGTGCCACCAGTGACCCTTCTGGTCTCGGTTCCGGGGAGCTGTTTTTT. Protein sequence: CATSDPSGLGSGELFF. The chain joins TRBV24-1 to TRBJ2-2, with D uncertain. V lost 4 bases and J 6 bases, leaving 17 bases between the germline ends. CDR3 size: 16 residues. Germline V gene lookup returns CDR1 KGHDR and CDR2 SFDVKD.